The clone carrying this T cell receptor (beta chain) has a handful of counts. TCR alpha and TCR beta cDNA libraries with sample barcodes and UMIs came from 5'RACE using constant-segment primers. TCRdb passed the 5' RACE reads through MiXCR, listing each CDR3 protein once. The top ten hold roughly 22% of the sample, which has about 400,000 distinct CDR3 sequences, 14% seen once. The data were taken from a study of T-cell memory formation after mild COVID-19. V lost 2 bases, J lost 2 bases, and 13 bases lay in between. This CDR3 comprises 15 residues. The germline V gene has CDR1 SGHRS and CDR2 YFSETQ. Source material: PBMCs or a T cell subset sorted from them (not recorded which). V usage is TRBV5-1 and J usage is TRBJ1-1; TRBD1 is a possible D gene (5 bases). The receptor was derived from a man younger than 35 who had mild COVID-19 (a few samples of this study predate the infection). Cell type and time point are not known. CDR3 in amino acids: CASSFGGLGNTEAFF. The CDR3, as DNA: TGCGCCAGCAGCTTTGGGGGTTTGGGCAACACTGAAGCTTTCTTT.